This TCR beta chain is drawn from a study of siplizumab effects on memory and regulatory T cells. The CDR3 covers 15 residues. V was trimmed by 4 bases and J by 0 bases, leaving 7 bases between them. Germline CDR1 and CDR2: MNHEY and SMNVEV (reference sequence). The table came from immunoSEQ multiplex PCR; TCRdb's copy has only in-frame clones and leaves some out. This sample carries tens of thousands of clones, 96% of them seen once, and the ten largest clones take about 0.095%. General study points: Naive T cells, seemingly more diverse than memory cells, seemed major alloresponse contributors. There were only a minor fraction of alloreactive clones that mapped to unstimulated subsets. Mappable alloreactive CD4+ clones came from Treg cells 68.8% of the time on average with siplizumab, against under 30% in controls.

To note about this clone: Antigen unknown.

This TCR was sampled from a human donor in good health. Sequenced input: naive CD8+ T cells sorted from blood. The chain recombines TRBV27 with TRBJ1-6; TRBD1 is a possible D gene (5 bases). CDR3 coding DNA: TGTGCCAGCAGTTCGAGGGGCTCCTATAATTCACCCCTCCACTTT. This encodes CASSSRGSYNSPLHF.